This entry features one TCR beta chain sequence. Per the original data handling: Reference gene primers were amplified, and this amplification served to estimate nucleated cell counts. Method: immunoSEQ multiplex PCR; TCRdb's copy keeps in-frame clones and lacks some. The V and J calls and the clone size are those of that table, but D and trimming were determined from the DNA. The sample records 90,000 to 150,000 clones, 80% to 90% being singletons. The data were taken from a study of blood T cell repertoires in COVID-19. Study-wide context: In each case, the material was cDNA or gDNA derived from T cells, B-cell-depleted T cells, or PBMCs.

The V gene lost 6 bases and the J gene lost 1 base, with 12 bases spanning the gap. The CDR3 runs to 14 residues. Germline lookup yields CDR1 SEHNR and CDR2 FQNEAQ (reference sequence). The chain couples TRBV7-9 to TRBJ1-2, with D possibly TRBD1 on 6 matching bases. This sequence was found in a human donor with acute or convalescent COVID-19. The donor label of this sample is uncertain. The sample taken for sequencing was peripheral blood. The CDR3 protein is CASSSTGNNYGYTF. The CDR3 coding sequence is TGTGCCAGCAGTTCTACAGGGAATAACTATGGCTACACCTTC.